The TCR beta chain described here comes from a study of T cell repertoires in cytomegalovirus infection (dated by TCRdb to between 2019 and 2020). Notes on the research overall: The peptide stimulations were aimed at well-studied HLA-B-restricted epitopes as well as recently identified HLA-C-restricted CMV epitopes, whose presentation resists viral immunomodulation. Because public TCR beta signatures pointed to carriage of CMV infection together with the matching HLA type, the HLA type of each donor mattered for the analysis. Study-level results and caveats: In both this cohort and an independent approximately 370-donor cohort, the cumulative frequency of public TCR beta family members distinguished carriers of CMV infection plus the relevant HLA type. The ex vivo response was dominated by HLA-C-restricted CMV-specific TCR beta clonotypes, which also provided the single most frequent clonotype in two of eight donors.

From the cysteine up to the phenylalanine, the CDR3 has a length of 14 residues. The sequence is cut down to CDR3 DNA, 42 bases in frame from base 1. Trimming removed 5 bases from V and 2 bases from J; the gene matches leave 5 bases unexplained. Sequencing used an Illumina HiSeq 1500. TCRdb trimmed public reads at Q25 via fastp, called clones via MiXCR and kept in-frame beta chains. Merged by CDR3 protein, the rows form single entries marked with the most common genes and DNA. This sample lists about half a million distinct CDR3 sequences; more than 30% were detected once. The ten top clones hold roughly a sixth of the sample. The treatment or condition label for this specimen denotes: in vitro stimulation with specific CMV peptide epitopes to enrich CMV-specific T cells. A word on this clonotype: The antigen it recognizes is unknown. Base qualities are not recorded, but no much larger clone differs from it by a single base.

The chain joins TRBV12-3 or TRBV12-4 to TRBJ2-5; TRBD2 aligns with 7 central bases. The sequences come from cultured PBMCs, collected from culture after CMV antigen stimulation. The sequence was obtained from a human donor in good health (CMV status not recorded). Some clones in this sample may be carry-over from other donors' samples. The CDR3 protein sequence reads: CASSDVGGQETQYF. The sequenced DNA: TGTGCCAGCAGTGATGTGGGGGGGCAAGAGACCCAGTACTTC.